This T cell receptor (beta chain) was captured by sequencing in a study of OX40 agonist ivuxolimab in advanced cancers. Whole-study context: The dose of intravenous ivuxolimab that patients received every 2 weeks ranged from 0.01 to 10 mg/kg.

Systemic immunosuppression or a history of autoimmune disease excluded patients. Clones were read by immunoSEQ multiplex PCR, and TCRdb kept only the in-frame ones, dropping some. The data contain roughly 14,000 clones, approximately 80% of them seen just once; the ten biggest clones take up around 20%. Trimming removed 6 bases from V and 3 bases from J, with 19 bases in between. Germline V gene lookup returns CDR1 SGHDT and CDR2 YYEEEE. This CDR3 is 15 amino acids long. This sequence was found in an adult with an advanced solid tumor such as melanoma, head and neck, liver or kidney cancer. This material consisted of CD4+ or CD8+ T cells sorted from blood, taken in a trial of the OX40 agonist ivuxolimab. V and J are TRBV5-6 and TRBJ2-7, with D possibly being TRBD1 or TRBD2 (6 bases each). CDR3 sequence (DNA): TGTGCCAGCACCAAGCGCGGAGGGGGTTTCTACGAGCAGTACTTC. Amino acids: CASTKRGGGFYEQYF.